This TCR beta chain was profiled in a study of blood T cell repertoires in COVID-19 (TCRdb year 2020). A note on the overall study: The collaborator samples originated in the United States, Italy and Spain and spanned the acute and convalescent phases of COVID-19. The material from the prospective study consisted of cDNA or gDNA derived from T cells, B-cell-depleted T cells, or PBMCs. Deeply sampled blood TCRbeta repertoires from subjects exposed to, actively infected with, or recovered from COVID-19 were included in the dataset. The repertoires were released in a freely available public database intended as a resource for research on the immune response to SARS-CoV-2. The samples were drawn from the first 160 participants of the ongoing ImmuneRACE study and from 1,254 subjects provided by 6 global collaborators. Sample metadata almost always included a de-identified subject ID, COVID-19 status, age in years and sex. Where available, HLA class I and class II types were obtained from metadata supplied by the sample provider rather than from assay-based typing.

CDR1 and CDR2 are read off the germline V gene as MNHEY and SVGAGI. Counted from cysteine to phenylalanine, this CDR3 has 14 amino acids. Here the CDR3 DNA is all that survives: 42 bases in frame from base 1. V is cut by 6 bases and J by 2 bases, and the space between the germline ends is 12 bases. Participants in the prospective study were enrolled through a virtual design, were aged about 18 to 100 years, and lived in 24 United States geographic areas. Cohort assignment in the prospective study relied on participant-reported clinical history from a screening survey and a study questionnaire. Exposed participants had been in contact with someone with a PCR-confirmed or clinician-diagnosed COVID-19 case within 2 weeks of study entry. Each participant in the prospective study had whole blood, serum and a nasopharyngeal or oropharyngeal swab collected by mobile phlebotomists. Over a roughly 2-month period, participants in the prospective study had the option of providing additional blood draws and questionnaires. Before DNA extraction, blood samples from the prospective study were shipped at room temperature or frozen.

TCRbeta CDR3 regions were amplified from genomic DNA by means of the immunoSEQ Assay, a bias-controlled multiplex PCR. Per the authors' processing: The number of nucleated cells in each sample was estimated by amplification of reference gene primers within the assay. To quantify the absolute abundance of each unique TCRbeta CDR3 rearrangement, sequence reads were collapsed and filtered. For each sample, productive Simpson clonality was calculated as the square root of Simpson's diversity index over productive rearrangements. Here the immuneACCESS table is served through TCRdb, limited to in-frame sequences with V and J called. Missing clones are a known gap in these copies; in checked studies unresolved V genes cover under half, and the rest lacks a known reason. V and J calls and clone size are copied from that table; D and trimming were computed from the DNA. The sample includes around 250,000 clones, with about 87% observed a single time. 0.85% to 0.95% of the sample lies in the top ten.

What the study reported, not specific to this receptor: The amount of clinical and demographic metadata varied by source and participant and was provided uncurated.

Turning to this clone: There is no known antigen for this receptor. There are no base qualities to consult, and no much larger clone falls within one base.

This receptor was taken from a man aged 50 or older who had been exposed to COVID-19. The V and J genes are TRBV6-5 and TRBJ2-3; the D gene assignment is ambiguous. The sample taken for sequencing was PBMCs or T cells enriched from blood (not recorded which). The CDR3 protein is CASRLKPYTDTQYF. The nucleotide sequence is given as TGTGCCAGCAGGTTGAAGCCCTACACAGATACGCAGTATTTT.